The T cell receptor (beta chain) under discussion was sequenced for a study of T cell responses to AZD1222 COVID-19 vaccine. As regards this clone: What it binds is unknown.

Study-wide results and caveats: A reported finding is that nearly half of spike-specific TCRs target unmutated variant regions. White British ancestry dominated among donors, who included more females, and clonal diversity was possibly underestimated.

Produced via immunoSEQ multiplex PCR; TCRdb's table is partial and in-frame only. The sample has about 88,000 clones, 75% to 95% seen once. CDR3 length: 13 residues. V gave up 3 bases and J gave up 3 bases, with 9 bases separating them. The germline V gene has CDR1 LNHDA and CDR2 SQIVND (reference sequence). This chain uses TRBV19 with TRBJ2-7; maybe TRBD2 (6 bases). The receptor was isolated from an adult who received the AZD1222 COVID-19 vaccine. Material: peripheral blood, obtained 28 days after the second AZD1222 dose. The CDR3 sequence is CASSIGGVYEQYF. DNA of the CDR3: TGTGCCAGTAGTATCGGCGGGGTCTACGAGCAGTACTTC.